The T cell receptor (beta chain) described here comes from a study of cytomegalovirus exposure and HLA in healthy donors. PCR amplification relied on 60 Vbeta primers (plus 13 Jbeta primers). Only in-frame clones appear in the TCRdb table, and some are missing; sequencing was by immunoSEQ multiplex PCR. The sample carries some 150,000 clones, 80% to 90% recorded once. Trimming left V 5 bases short and J 0 bases short, with 5 bases between. Germline-derived CDR1 and CDR2 are LNHNV and YYDKDF (reference sequence). There are 13 residues in the CDR3. The TCR was taken from a woman under 30 in good health and CMV-seropositive. The V call is TRBV15, the J call TRBJ1-5; D remains ambiguous. The material sequenced was PBMCs. The DNA for the CDR3 is TGTGCCACCAGCTCGCGTAGCAATCAGCCCCAGCATTTT. Translating it yields CATSSRSNQPQHF.